This T cell receptor (beta chain) was retrieved from a study of T cell repertoires in cytomegalovirus infection. This clonotype has more than one count but fewer than ten. One entry per CDR3 protein, called by TCRdb with MiXCR from the reads. Of about 180,000 distinct CDR3 sequences listed, about 18% were seen once; the top ten hold 20% to 25%. The junction had 8 bases not matched to a gene; V was cut back by 3 bases and J by 5 bases. Germline CDR1 LGHNT, CDR2 FRNRAP. There are 15 residues in the CDR3. The V and J genes are TRBV12-5 and TRBJ2-3; TRBD1 matches 7 bases. Sequenced material: CD8+ T cells from PBMCs. The sequence came from a human donor in good health (CMV status not recorded). Some clones in this sample may be carry-over from other donors' samples. In nucleotides, the CDR3 is TGTGCTAGTGGTTTTGGGACAGAGAAAGGAGATACGCAGTATTTT. Translating it yields CASGFGTEKGDTQYF.